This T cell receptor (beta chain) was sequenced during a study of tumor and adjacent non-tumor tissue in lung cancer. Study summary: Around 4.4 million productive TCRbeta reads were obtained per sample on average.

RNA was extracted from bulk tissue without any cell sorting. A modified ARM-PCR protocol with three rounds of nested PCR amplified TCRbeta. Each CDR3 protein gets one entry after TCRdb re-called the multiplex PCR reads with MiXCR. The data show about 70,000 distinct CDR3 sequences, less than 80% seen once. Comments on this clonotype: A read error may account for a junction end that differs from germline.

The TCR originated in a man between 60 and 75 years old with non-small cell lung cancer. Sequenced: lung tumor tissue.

DNA for the CDR3: TGTGTCAGCAGCCTTGGACTAGCTGATAGCACAGATACGCACTATTTT. Translating gives CVSSLGLADSTDTHYF. The chain has TRBV11-3 and TRBJ2-3; 8 bases are a match to TRBD2. Germline lookup yields CDR1 SGHNT and CDR2 YENEEA. This CDR3 has 16 amino acids.